This passage covers 5 T cell receptor beta chains from one sample sequenced in a study of blood T cell repertoires in COVID-19 (dated by TCRdb to 2020 to 2021). Library method: the immunoSEQ multiplex PCR assay. TCRdb limited this immuneACCESS table to in-frame rearrangements with V and J called. A share of clones is missing; checked studies link under half to unresolved V genes, and the rest is unexplained. This sample holds about 300,000 clones; 80% to 90% were observed only once. The ten largest make up about 10% of the sample. Sequences were obtained from PBMCs or T cells enriched from blood (not recorded which). The receptors originated from a woman between 18 and 29 years old who had recovered from COVID-19.

V gene TRBV6-5 combines with J gene TRBJ2-7, with unresolved D. Germline V lookup: CDR1 MNHEY, CDR2 SVGAGI. This CDR3 is built from 14 residues. Deletions cut 6 bases from V and 3 bases from J, with 15 bases between. For the CDR3, the DNA is TGTGCCAGCAGAAGTAGTGAACAGCACTACGAGCAGTACTTC. It codes for CASRSSEQHYEQYF.

The rearrangement links TRBV10-3 to TRBJ1-1; D may be TRBD1 (6 bases). Germline values: CDR1 ENHRY, CDR2 SYGVKD. V was cut by 0 bases and J by 6 bases, with 11 bases left in between. This CDR3 is built from 14 residues. The CDR3 protein is CAISESQGFAEAFF. The CDR3, as DNA: TGTGCCATCAGTGAGTCACAGGGATTTGCTGAAGCTTTCTTT.

The rearrangement joins TRBV2 to TRBJ1-1; tentative D call: TRBD1 (6 bases). The germline V gene has CDR1 SNHLY and CDR2 FYNNEI. V was pared by 7 bases and J by 0 bases, with 9 bases between. This CDR3 spans 13 amino acids. CDR3 residues: CASKRTVNTEAFF. CDR3 nucleotides: TGTGCCAGCAAGCGGACAGTGAACACTGAAGCTTTCTTT.

The V gene is TRBV9, the J gene TRBJ1-2, with no clear D. Germline V gene data show CDR1 as SGDLS and CDR2 as YYNGEE. V dropped 1 base and J dropped 3 bases, with 7 bases sitting between them. This CDR3 region has 13 residues. The CDR3 reads CASSVRVDYGYTF. The CDR3 DNA is TGTGCCAGCAGCGTACGGGTTGACTATGGCTACACCTTC.

The rearrangement links TRBV7-8 to TRBJ2-7; D might be TRBD2 (6 bases). The CDR3 is 12 residues long. Trimming stripped 6 bases from V and 6 bases from J, with 12 bases between. Germline V lookup: CDR1 SGHVS, CDR2 FQNEAQ. CDR3 sequence reads: CASSRKGGEQYF. In DNA form, the CDR3 reads TGTGCCAGCAGTCGGAAGGGAGGCGAGCAGTACTTC.